What follows are 3 T cell receptor beta chains derived from one specimen sequenced in a study of response to subunit inactivated influenza vaccine. In TCRdb, the RT-PCR reads were re-called with MiXCR into one record per CDR3 protein. Of more than 400,000 distinct CDR3 sequences listed, about a tenth are singletons. Sequencing used PBMCs from blood, obtained more than 35 days after vaccination. Source of these receptors: a man over 45 who received an inactivated influenza vaccine.

This clonotype was detected only a few times. V is TRBV7-6 and J is TRBJ2-5; tentative D call: TRBD2 (6 bases). V lost 4 bases and J 2 bases, leaving 11 bases between the germline ends. The CDR3 runs to 14 residues. Germline V gene data show CDR1 as SGHVS and CDR2 as FNYEAQ. CDR3 loop: CASSYTGGQETQYF. In DNA, the CDR3 is TGTGCCAGCAGCTACACCGGGGGACAAGAGACCCAGTACTTC.

The rearrangement uses TRBV7-2 and TRBJ2-5; perhaps TRBD1 as D (6 bases). CDR1 is SGHTA, CDR2 FQGNSA, per germline. Trimming left V 1 base short and J 4 bases short, with 16 bases between. This CDR3 comprises 16 residues. CDR3 amino acids: CASSLGGPQGLETQYF. The CDR3, as DNA: TGTGCCAGCAGCTTAGGAGGTCCCCAGGGGCTAGAGACCCAGTACTTC.

The chain is built from TRBV9 and TRBJ2-1, with D unresolved. Germline loops: CDR1 SGDLS, CDR2 YYNGEE. Trimming removed 1 base from V and 7 bases from J, with 6 bases in between. The length of the CDR3 is 12 residues. The CDR3 DNA sequence: TGTGCCAGCAGCGTACTGTTTAATGAGCAGTTCTTC. Protein: CASSVLFNEQFF.